This T cell receptor beta chain comes out of a study of blood T cell repertoires in COVID-19. Study background: COVID-19 samples collected from the United States, Italy and Spain covered acute and convalescent phases.

Authors' data handling: Reference gene primer amplification gave estimated nucleated cell counts. Profiling relied on immunoSEQ multiplex PCR, and the TCRdb table lists in-frame clones only, not all of them. Clone size and the V and J calls come from that table; the DNA yielded D and trimming. This table has approximately 100,000 clones, approximately 89% appearing once. CDR3 length equals 16 residues. Trimming took 1 base from V and 3 from J; bases not matched to a gene: 6. From germline, CDR1 is SGHTA and CDR2 FQGNSA. This TCR was sampled from a young woman with acute or convalescent COVID-19. The chain links TRBV7-2 to TRBJ2-7, with 10 nucleotides matching TRBD1. The sample comprised peripheral blood. CDR3 in amino acids: CASSLGLGQGFYEQYF. The DNA for the CDR3 is TGTGCCAGCAGCTTAGGGTTGGGACAGGGGTTCTACGAGCAGTACTTC.